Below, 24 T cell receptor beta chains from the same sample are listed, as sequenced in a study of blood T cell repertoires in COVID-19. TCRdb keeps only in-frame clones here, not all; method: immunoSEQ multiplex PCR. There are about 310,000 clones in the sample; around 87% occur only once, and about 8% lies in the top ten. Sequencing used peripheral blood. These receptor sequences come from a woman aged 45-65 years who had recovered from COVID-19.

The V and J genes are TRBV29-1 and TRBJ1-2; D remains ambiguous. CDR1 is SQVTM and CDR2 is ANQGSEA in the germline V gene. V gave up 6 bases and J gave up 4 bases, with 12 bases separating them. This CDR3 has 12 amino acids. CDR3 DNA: TGCAGCGTAGGGTTTGAGGGCTATGGCTACACCTTC. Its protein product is CSVGFEGYGYTF.

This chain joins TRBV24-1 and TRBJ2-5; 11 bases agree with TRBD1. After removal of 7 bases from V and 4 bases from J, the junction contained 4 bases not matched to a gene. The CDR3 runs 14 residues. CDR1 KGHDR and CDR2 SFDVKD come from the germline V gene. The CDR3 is CATRGQGDSETQYF. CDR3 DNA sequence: TGTGCCACCAGGGGACAGGGGGACTCAGAGACCCAGTACTTC.

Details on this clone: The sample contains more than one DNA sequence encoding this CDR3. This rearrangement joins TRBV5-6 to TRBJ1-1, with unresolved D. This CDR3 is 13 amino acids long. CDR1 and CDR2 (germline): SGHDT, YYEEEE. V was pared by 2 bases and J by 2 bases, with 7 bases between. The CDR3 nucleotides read TGTGCCAGCAGCTTTGGAGGTAACACTGAAGCTTTCTTT. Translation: CASSFGGNTEAFF.

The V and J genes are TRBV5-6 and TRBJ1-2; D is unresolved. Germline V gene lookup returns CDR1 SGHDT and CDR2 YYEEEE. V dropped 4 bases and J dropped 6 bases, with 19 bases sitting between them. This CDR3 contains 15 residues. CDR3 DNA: TGTGCCAGCAGCCGCGGGTCCGCGGGGATTAATGGCTACACCTTC. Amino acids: CASSRGSAGINGYTF.

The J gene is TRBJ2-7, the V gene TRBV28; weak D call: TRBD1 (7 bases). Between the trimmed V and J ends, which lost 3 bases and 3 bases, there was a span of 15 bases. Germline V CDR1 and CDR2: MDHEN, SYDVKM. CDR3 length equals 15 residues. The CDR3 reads CASSLGGQNHYEQYF. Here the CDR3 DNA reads TGTGCCAGCAGTTTGGGGGGACAGAACCACTACGAGCAGTACTTC.

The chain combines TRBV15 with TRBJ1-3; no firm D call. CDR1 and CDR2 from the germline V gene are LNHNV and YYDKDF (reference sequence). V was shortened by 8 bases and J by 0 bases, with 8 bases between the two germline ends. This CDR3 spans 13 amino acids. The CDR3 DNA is TGTGCCACCCGGCAGGACTCTGGAAACACCATATATTTT. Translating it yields CATRQDSGNTIYF.

CDR3 loop: CASTLGSTSTDTQYF. DNA for the CDR3: TGTGCCAGCACCTTAGGGAGTACTAGCACAGATACGCAGTATTTT. The chain is built from TRBV6-5 and TRBJ2-3; a weak D match, TRBD2 (5 bases). The CDR3 is made up of 15 amino acids. Per the germline V gene, CDR1 is MNHEY and CDR2 is SVGAGI. Trimming stripped 7 bases from V and 0 bases from J, with 14 bases between.

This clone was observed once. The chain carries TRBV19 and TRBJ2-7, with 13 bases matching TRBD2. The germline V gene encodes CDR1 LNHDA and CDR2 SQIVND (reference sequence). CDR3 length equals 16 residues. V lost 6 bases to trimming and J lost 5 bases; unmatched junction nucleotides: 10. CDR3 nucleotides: TGTGCCAGTAGCGCAACTAGCGGGGGGGCCTTTGACGAGCAGTACTTC. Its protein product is CASSATSGGAFDEQYF. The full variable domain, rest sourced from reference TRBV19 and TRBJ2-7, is DGGITQSPKYLFRKEGQNVTLSCEQNLNHDAMYWYRQDPGQGLRLIYYSQIVNDFQKGDIAEGYSVSREKKESFPLTVTSAQKNPTAFYLCASSATSGGAFDEQYFGPGTRLTVT.

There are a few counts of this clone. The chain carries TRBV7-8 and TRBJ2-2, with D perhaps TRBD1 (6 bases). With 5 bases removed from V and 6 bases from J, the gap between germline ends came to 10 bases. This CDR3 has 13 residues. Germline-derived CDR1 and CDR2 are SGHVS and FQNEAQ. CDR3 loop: CASSPRGPGELFF. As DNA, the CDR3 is TGTGCCAGCAGCCCCAGGGGTCCCGGGGAGCTGTTTTTT.

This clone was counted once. The CDR3 DNA reads TGCGCCAGCACCGCTCAGGGCAATGGCTACACCTTC. It specifies CASTAQGNGYTF. The chain links TRBV5-1 to TRBJ1-2, with D tentatively TRBD1 (5 bases). Between the trimmed V and J ends, which lost 6 bases and 6 bases, there was a span of 12 bases. The germline gives CDR1 SGHRS, CDR2 YFSETQ. The CDR3 contains 12 residues. Using reference TRBV5-1 and TRBJ1-2 for the parts outside the CDR3, the full variable domain is KAGVTQTPRYLIKTRGQQVTLSCSPISGHRSVSWYQQTPGQGLQFLFEYFSETQRNKGNFPGRFSGRQFSNSRSEMNVSTLELGDSALYLCASTAQGNGYTFGSGTRLTVV.

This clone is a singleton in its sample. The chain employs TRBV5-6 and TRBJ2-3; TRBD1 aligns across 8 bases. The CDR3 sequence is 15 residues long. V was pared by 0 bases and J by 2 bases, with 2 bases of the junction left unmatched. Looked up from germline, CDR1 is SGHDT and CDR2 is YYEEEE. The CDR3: CASSLGTGFTDTQYF. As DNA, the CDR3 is TGTGCCAGCAGCTTGGGGACAGGGTTCACAGATACGCAGTATTTT.

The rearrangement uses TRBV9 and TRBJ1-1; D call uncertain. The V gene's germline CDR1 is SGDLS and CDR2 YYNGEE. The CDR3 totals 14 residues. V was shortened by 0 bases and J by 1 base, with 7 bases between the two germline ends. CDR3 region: CASSVVAENTEAFF. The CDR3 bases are TGTGCCAGCAGCGTAGTGGCAGAGAACACTGAAGCTTTCTTT.

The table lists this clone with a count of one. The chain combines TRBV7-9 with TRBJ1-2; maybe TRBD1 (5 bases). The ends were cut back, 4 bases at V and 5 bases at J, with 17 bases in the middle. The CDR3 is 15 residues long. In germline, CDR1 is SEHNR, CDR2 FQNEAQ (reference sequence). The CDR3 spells CASSSPNGGSYGYTF. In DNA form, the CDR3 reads TGTGCCAGCAGCTCACCCAACGGGGGTAGTTATGGCTACACCTTC.

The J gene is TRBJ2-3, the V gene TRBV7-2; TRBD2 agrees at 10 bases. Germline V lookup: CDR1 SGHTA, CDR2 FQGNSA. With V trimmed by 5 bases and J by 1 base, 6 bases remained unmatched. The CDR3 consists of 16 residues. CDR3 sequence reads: CASSPRSGGGTDTQYF. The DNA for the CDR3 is TGTGCCAGCAGCCCGAGGAGCGGGGGGGGCACAGATACGCAGTATTTT.

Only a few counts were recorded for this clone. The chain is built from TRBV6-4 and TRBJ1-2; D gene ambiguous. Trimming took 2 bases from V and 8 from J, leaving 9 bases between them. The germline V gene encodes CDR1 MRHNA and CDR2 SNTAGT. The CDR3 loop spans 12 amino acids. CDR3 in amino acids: CASSDLAGGYTF. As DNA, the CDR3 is TGTGCCAGCAGTGACCTTGCGGGGGGCTACACCTTC.

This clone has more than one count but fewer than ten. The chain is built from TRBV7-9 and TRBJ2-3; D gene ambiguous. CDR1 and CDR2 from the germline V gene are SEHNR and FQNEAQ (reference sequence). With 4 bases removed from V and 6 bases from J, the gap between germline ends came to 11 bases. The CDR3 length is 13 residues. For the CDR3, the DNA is TGTGCCAGCAGCTCCCTCCTAGTGGATACGCAGTATTTT. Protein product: CASSSLLVDTQYF.

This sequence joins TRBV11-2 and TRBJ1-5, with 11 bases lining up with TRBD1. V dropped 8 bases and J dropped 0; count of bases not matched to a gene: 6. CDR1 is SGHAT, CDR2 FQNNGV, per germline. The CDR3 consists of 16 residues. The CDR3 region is CASGGTGGCSNQPQHF. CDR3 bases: TGTGCCAGCGGGGGGACAGGGGGGTGTAGCAATCAGCCCCAGCATTTT.

The CDR3 reads CASSQGLAEGANVLTF. The CDR3 DNA sequence: TGTGCCAGCTCACAGGGACTAGCTGAAGGGGCCAACGTCCTGACTTTC. The genes are TRBV18 and TRBJ2-6; 9 bases line up with TRBD2. The germline CDR1 and CDR2 sequences are KGHSH and LQKENI. This CDR3 has 16 residues. V shed 4 bases, J shed 4 bases, and the junction held 5 bases outside the gene matches.

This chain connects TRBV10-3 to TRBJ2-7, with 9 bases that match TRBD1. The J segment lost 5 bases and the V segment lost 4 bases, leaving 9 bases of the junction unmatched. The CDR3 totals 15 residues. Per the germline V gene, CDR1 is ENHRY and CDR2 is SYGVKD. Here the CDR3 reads CAISGGQGRVHEQYF. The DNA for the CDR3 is TGTGCCATCAGTGGAGGACAGGGGAGAGTCCACGAGCAGTACTTC.

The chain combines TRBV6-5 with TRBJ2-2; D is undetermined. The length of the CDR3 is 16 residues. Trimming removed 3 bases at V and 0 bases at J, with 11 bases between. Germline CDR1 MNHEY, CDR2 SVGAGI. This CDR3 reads CASSYKARPNTGELFF. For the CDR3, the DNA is TGTGCCAGCAGTTATAAGGCCAGGCCGAACACCGGGGAGCTGTTTTTT.

The CDR3 sequence is CATSRDLAGEQFF. The DNA for the CDR3 is TGTGCCACCAGCAGAGATTTGGCGGGTGAGCAGTTCTTC. The chain links TRBV15 to TRBJ2-1, with D perhaps TRBD2 (5 bases). The V and J ends lost 0 bases and 9 bases respectively, with 9 bases between them. Germline CDR1 reads LNHNV; CDR2 reads YYDKDF (reference sequence). This CDR3 has 13 residues. Combining the CDR3 with reference TRBV15 and TRBJ2-1 gives the whole variable domain DAMVIQNPRYQVTQFGKPVTLSCSQTLNHNVMYWYQQKSSQAPKLLFHYYDKDFNNEADTPDNFQSRRPNTSFCFLDIRSPGLGDTAMYLCATSRDLAGEQFFGPGTRLTVL.

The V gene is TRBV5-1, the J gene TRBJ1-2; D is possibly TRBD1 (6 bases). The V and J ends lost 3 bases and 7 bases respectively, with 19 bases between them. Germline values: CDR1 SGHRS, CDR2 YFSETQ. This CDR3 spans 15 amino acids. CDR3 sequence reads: CASSSSGQYHGGYTF. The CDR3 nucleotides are TGCGCCAGCAGCTCCTCCGGACAGTATCACGGTGGCTACACCTTC.

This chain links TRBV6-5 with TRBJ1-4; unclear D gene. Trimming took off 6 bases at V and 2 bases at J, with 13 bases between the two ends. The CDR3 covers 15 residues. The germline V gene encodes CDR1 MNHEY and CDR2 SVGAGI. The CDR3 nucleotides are TGTGCCAGCAGGGTTGACGGGAACACTAATGAAAAACTGTTTTTT. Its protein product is CASRVDGNTNEKLFF.

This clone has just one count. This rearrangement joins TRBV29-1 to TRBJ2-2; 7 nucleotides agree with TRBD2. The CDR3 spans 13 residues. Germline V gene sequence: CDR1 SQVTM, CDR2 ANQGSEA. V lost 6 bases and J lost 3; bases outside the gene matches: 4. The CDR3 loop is CSVVAGDTGELFF. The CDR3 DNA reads TGCAGCGTCGTCGCGGGGGACACCGGGGAGCTGTTTTTT.